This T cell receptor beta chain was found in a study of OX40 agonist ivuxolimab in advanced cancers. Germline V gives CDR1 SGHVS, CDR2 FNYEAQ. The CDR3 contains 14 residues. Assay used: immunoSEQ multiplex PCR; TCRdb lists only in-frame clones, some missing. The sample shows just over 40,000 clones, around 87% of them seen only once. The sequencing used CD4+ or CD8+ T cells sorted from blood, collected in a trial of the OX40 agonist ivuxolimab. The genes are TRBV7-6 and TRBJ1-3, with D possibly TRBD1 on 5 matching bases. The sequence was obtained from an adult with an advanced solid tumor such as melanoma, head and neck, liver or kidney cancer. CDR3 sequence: CDTGRPGKRNTIYF. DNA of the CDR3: TGTGACACGGGGCGACCGGGGAAAAGAAACACCATATATTTT.